This is a list of T cell receptor beta chains from one sample in a study of T cell responses to AZD1222 COVID-19 vaccine. Here immunoSEQ multiplex PCR was the method, and the copy in TCRdb shows in-frame clones only, minus some. This sample carries approximately 49,000 clones, roughly three quarters of them seen once, and the ten largest clones take roughly 20%. The material sequenced was peripheral blood, taken on day 0 of MenACWY control vaccination. Receptors were obtained from an adult in good health. Both conserved end residues are part of each CDR3. D genes are given only for firm matches. A clone size is listed for some rows: how often the clone was seen (once, few, many), or a class if it is expanded.

V gene	D gene	J gene	clone size	CDR3 protein	CDR3 DNA
TRBV9	TRBD1	TRBJ2-7	-	CASSSFGTGYPYEQYF	TGTGCCAGCAGCTCATTCGGGACAGGGTACCCCTACGAGCAGTACTTC
TRBV5-8	-	TRBJ1-1	-	CASSFRQIAEAFF	TGTGCCAGCAGCTTCCGACAGATCGCTGAAGCTTTCTTT
TRBV6-4	-	TRBJ1-1	-	CASRLVPGSGTEAFF	TGTGCCAGCAGACTGGTTCCGGGGAGTGGCACTGAAGCTTTCTTT
TRBV5-6	TRBD1	TRBJ2-7	-	CASSGGQVNEQYF	TGTGCCAGCAGCGGGGGACAGGTGAACGAGCAGTACTTC
TRBV5-6	TRBD1	TRBJ1-5	-	CASSRDRGGNQPQHF	TGTGCCAGCAGCCGGGACAGGGGCGGCAATCAGCCCCAGCATTTT
TRBV7-2	-	TRBJ1-2	-	CASSFDLTGRGGYTF	TGTGCCAGCAGCTTCGACCTCACAGGGAGAGGCGGCTACACCTTC
TRBV12-5	TRBD1	TRBJ2-7	-	CASGLEGARYEQYF	TGTGCTAGTGGTTTGGAGGGGGCTCGCTACGAGCAGTACTTC
TRBV24-1	TRBD2	TRBJ2-1	once	CATSLAGDNNEQFF	TGTGCCACCTCGCTAGCGGGGGACAACAATGAGCAGTTCTTC
TRBV2	TRBD1	TRBJ2-2	-	CASRKTGANTGELFF	TGTGCCAGCAGGAAGACAGGGGCGAACACCGGGGAGCTGTTTTTT
TRBV28	-	TRBJ1-1	-	CASSRRLQGIPTEAFF	TGTGCCAGCAGTCGTAGGTTGCAGGGGATTCCAACTGAAGCTTTCTTT
TRBV5-1	TRBD2	TRBJ2-3	-	CASSWGLVGGGPTDTQYF	TGCGCCAGCAGCTGGGGTCTCGTCGGCGGGGGGCCCACAGATACGCAGTATTTT
TRBV9	-	TRBJ2-1	-	CASSVDGWRQFF	TGTGCCAGCAGCGTAGACGGGTGGAGGCAGTTCTTC
TRBV2	-	TRBJ2-5	-	CASSGNAQETQYF	TGTGCCAGCAGCGGGAATGCCCAAGAGACCCAGTACTTC
TRBV30	-	TRBJ2-1	-	CAWSPTPDYNEQFF	TGTGCCTGGAGTCCTACCCCCGACTACAATGAGCAGTTCTTC
TRBV28	-	TRBJ1-2	-	CASSPDSYGYTF	TGTGCCAGCAGCCCAGACAGCTATGGCTACACCTTC
TRBV5-4	-	TRBJ1-5	once	CASSIQGQPQHF	TGTGCCAGCAGTATACAGGGTCAGCCCCAGCATTTT
TRBV6-5	-	TRBJ1-1	few	CASSPDRSTEAFF	TGTGCCAGCAGTCCGGACAGATCAACTGAAGCTTTCTTT
TRBV5-6	TRBD1	TRBJ1-2	once	CASSSPGTGPRDYGYTF	TGTGCCAGCAGCAGTCCCGGGACAGGGCCTCGAGACTATGGCTACACCTTC
TRBV19	-	TRBJ1-1	-	CASSSTAMNTEAFF	TGTGCCAGCTCCTCGACAGCGATGAACACTGAAGCTTTCTTT
TRBV6-5	TRBD2	TRBJ2-7	-	CNTGQAGAVNEQYF	TGTAACACGGGGCAGGCGGGAGCGGTCAACGAGCAGTACTTC
TRBV19	-	TRBJ2-2	-	CASSRAGELFF	TGTGCCAGTAGTAGGGCCGGGGAGCTGTTTTTT
TRBV3-1/TRBV3-2	-	TRBJ1-4	-	CASSPTGAVGEKLFF	TGTGCCAGCAGTCCCACGGGTGCGGTGGGTGAAAAACTGTTTTTT
TRBV6-5	-	TRBJ2-1	-	CASSYSSLHYNEQFF	TGTGCCAGCAGTTACTCGAGCCTCCACTACAATGAGCAGTTCTTC
TRBV5-4	-	TRBJ1-5	-	CASSRDSEPQHF	TGTGCCAGCAGCCGGGACTCCGAGCCCCAGCATTTT